A single sample is the source of the 23 T cell receptor beta chains below, sequenced in a study of response to subunit inactivated influenza vaccine. One entry per CDR3 protein, called by TCRdb with MiXCR from the RT-PCR reads. The table lists 200,000 to 300,000 distinct CDR3 sequences, more than 10% of them singletons. This sample comprised non-naive T cells sorted from PBMCs, obtained 14 to 15 days before vaccination. The source of these receptors is a man aged 50 to 59 who received an inactivated influenza vaccine.

The genes are TRBV20-1 and TRBJ2-1; TRBD2 agrees at 9 bases. Germline loops: CDR1 DFQATT, CDR2 SNEGSKA (reference sequence). This CDR3 is built from 19 residues. Unmatched junction bases numbered 23, after V lost 2 bases and J lost 9 bases. CDR3 in amino acids: CSARSFFGLAGGGYGEQFF. The CDR3 nucleotides are TGCAGTGCTAGAAGTTTTTTTGGTTTGGCGGGAGGGGGATATGGTGAGCAGTTCTTC.

The chain has TRBV5-1 and TRBJ2-3; D call uncertain. With 1 base removed from V and 6 bases from J, the gap between germline ends came to 9 bases. The germline gives CDR1 SGHRS, CDR2 YFSETQ. The CDR3 is 13 amino acids. This chain's CDR3 is CASSLNLQDTQYF. The CDR3 DNA reads TGCGCCAGCAGCTTGAATTTACAGGATACGCAGTATTTT.

The V gene is TRBV5-5, the J gene TRBJ2-1; 8 nucleotides align to TRBD1. The CDR3 is 16 residues long. V lost 4 bases to trimming and J lost 4 bases; unmatched junction nucleotides: 10. Germline values: CDR1 SGHKS, CDR2 YYEKEE (reference sequence). The CDR3 reads CASSVSRDRRYNEQFF. The CDR3 bases are TGTGCCAGCAGCGTTAGCCGGGACAGGCGATACAATGAGCAGTTCTTC.

Regarding this clonotype: Mismatch with germline at one junction end may stem from a read error. J is TRBJ1-3 and V is TRBV20-1, with 9 bases identical to TRBD1. CDR1 is DFQATT and CDR2 is SNEGSKA in the germline V gene (reference sequence). The CDR3 has 16 amino acids. CDR3 amino acids: CCARDWGTGFGNTIYF. The DNA for the CDR3 is TGCTGTGCTAGAGATTGGGGGACAGGGTTTGGAAACACCATATATTTT.

This clonotype was seen more than once but under ten times. This rearrangement joins TRBV2 to TRBJ1-3, with unresolved D. The germline V gene encodes CDR1 SNHLY and CDR2 FYNNEI. V was clipped by 7 bases and J by 0 bases, with 7 bases between them. This CDR3 has 13 residues. The CDR3 here is CASMSDSGNTIYF. The CDR3 DNA reads as TGTGCCAGCATGAGTGACTCTGGAAACACCATATATTTT.

DNA of the CDR3: TGCAGTGCTAGGTCCCACAACTCCTACAATGAGCAGTTCTTC. Translated: CSARSHNSYNEQFF. The chain couples TRBV20-1 to TRBJ2-1; D gene unclear. V was clipped by 3 bases and J by 0 bases, with 9 bases between them. The CDR3 loop spans 14 amino acids. In germline, CDR1 is DFQATT, CDR2 SNEGSKA (reference sequence).

This clonotype was seen once. The chain is built from TRBV11-3 and TRBJ2-2; D gene ambiguous. The germline V gene has CDR1 SGHNT and CDR2 YENEEA. V shed 5 bases and J shed 6 bases, with 7 bases lying between them. This CDR3 spans 12 amino acids. In nucleotides, the CDR3 is TGTGCCAGCAGCCCCTGGTCCGGGGAGCTGTTTTTT. Amino acids: CASSPWSGELFF.

The chain couples TRBV6-2 or TRBV6-3 to TRBJ1-2, with D unresolved. CDR1 and CDR2 (germline): MNHEY, SVGEGT. The ends were cut back, 5 bases at V and 0 bases at J, with 16 bases in the middle. CDR3 length: 16 amino acids. In DNA form, the CDR3 reads TGTGCCAGCAGTACCCGGTTGGGCCGAGCTAACTATGGCTACACCTTC. It translates to CASSTRLGRANYGYTF.

This clonotype was observed a few times. J is TRBJ1-5 and V is TRBV30; D possibly corresponds to TRBD1 (5 bases). The CDR3 runs 14 residues. The germline V gene encodes CDR1 GTSNPN and CDR2 SVGIG (reference sequence). With 1 base removed from V and 7 bases from J, the gap between germline ends came to 14 bases. The CDR3 DNA reads TGTGCCTGGAGTGAAGGGACTTTTTTCCAGCCCCAGCATTTT. Translation: CAWSEGTFFQPQHF.

This clonotype was found a few times. V gene TRBV7-8 combines with J gene TRBJ2-2; maybe TRBD2 (5 bases). Between the trimmed V and J ends, which lost 1 base and 1 base, there was a span of 10 bases. The CDR3 contains 16 residues. Germline values: CDR1 SGHVS, CDR2 FQNEAQ. Here the CDR3 reads CASSLVEGRNTGELFF. CDR3 in DNA: TGTGCCAGCAGCTTAGTAGAGGGAAGGAACACCGGGGAGCTGTTTTTT.

The chain carries TRBV12-3 or TRBV12-4 and TRBJ1-2, with 8 bases aligning to TRBD1. Trimming at V came to 2 bases and at J to 5 bases, leaving 13 bases not matched to a gene. The CDR3 has 17 amino acids. The CDR3 spells CASSLPPGGGGGYGYTF. In DNA form, the CDR3 reads TGTGCCAGCAGTTTACCCCCAGGGGGCGGAGGAGGTTATGGCTACACCTTC.

This clonotype came up a few times. The chain joins TRBV29-1 to TRBJ2-3; possible D gene TRBD1, 7 bases. The CDR3 covers 15 residues. The V gene's germline CDR1 is SQVTM and CDR2 ANQGSEA. Trimming cost V 6 bases and J 0 bases, with 16 bases left between them. The CDR3 nucleotides are TGCAGCGTCGGGAGACAGGGCTTCAGCACAGATACGCAGTATTTT. Translation gives CSVGRQGFSTDTQYF.

This chain joins TRBV15 and TRBJ2-3, with 11 nucleotides matching TRBD2. Germline CDR1 reads LNHNV; CDR2 reads YYDKDF (reference sequence). The CDR3 has 17 amino acids. J lost 5 bases, V lost 3 bases, and 10 bases had no gene match. The CDR3 is CATSRLTSGVHLDTQYF. In DNA form, the CDR3 reads TGTGCCACCAGCAGGTTGACTAGCGGGGTTCATTTAGATACGCAGTATTTT.

This clonotype was found a few times. The chain couples TRBV5-4 to TRBJ2-3; D is undetermined. The V gene's germline CDR1 is SGHNT and CDR2 YYREEE (reference sequence). The V end lost 2 bases, the J end lost 5 bases, and 9 bases lay between the germline ends. The CDR3 has 13 residues. The CDR3 spells CASSFTERDTQYF. The CDR3 DNA sequence: TGTGCCAGCAGCTTTACGGAACGAGATACGCAGTATTTT.

This clonotype showed up just a few times. This chain uses TRBV4-1 with TRBJ2-6; D might be TRBD1 (5 bases). CDR1 is MGHRA and CDR2 is YSYEKL in the germline V gene. The V end was cut by 3 bases, the J end by 0 bases, with 12 bases between. The CDR3 sequence is 17 residues long. The CDR3 region has the DNA TGCGCCAGCAGCCAGGCTATCACAGGCTCTGGGGCCAACGTCCTGACTTTC. As protein: CASSQAITGSGANVLTF.

This clonotype has a handful of counts. The CDR3 sequence is CATSSGTGGDEKLFF. CDR3 sequence (DNA): TGTGCCACCAGCAGCGGGACAGGGGGCGATGAAAAACTGTTTTTT. The chain links TRBV15 to TRBJ1-4; TRBD1 aligns across 12 bases. CDR3 length: 15 amino acids. Looked up from germline, CDR1 is LNHNV and CDR2 is YYDKDF (reference sequence). J was trimmed by 6 bases and V by 3 bases; bases with no gene match: 2.

V and J are TRBV5-5 and TRBJ2-7, with D maybe TRBD2 (6 bases). V lost 0 bases, J lost 6 bases, and 13 bases lay in between. Germline lookup yields CDR1 SGHKS and CDR2 YYEKEE (reference sequence). The CDR3 has 14 residues. CDR3: CASSLVRDSPEQYF. CDR3 nucleotides: TGTGCCAGCAGCTTGGTGAGGGACTCCCCCGAGCAGTACTTC. The entire variable domain, with the rest obtained from reference TRBV5-5 and TRBJ2-7, is as follows: DAGVTQSPTHLIKTRGQQVTLRCSPISGHKSVSWYQQVLGQGPQFIFQYYEKEERGRGNFPDRFSARQFPNYSSELNVNALLLGDSALYLCASSLVRDSPEQYFGPGTRLTVT.

This clonotype came up many times. The chain is built from TRBV6-5 and TRBJ2-1, with 9 bases fitting TRBD2. V gave up 7 bases and J gave up 8 bases; unmatched junction bases: 6. The CDR3 loop spans 13 amino acids. Germline V gene data show CDR1 as MNHEY and CDR2 as SVGAGI. The CDR3 nucleotides read TGTGCCAGCAATTTAGCGGGAGCGGATGAGCAGTTCTTC. Translated, it gives CASNLAGADEQFF.

This clonotype was recorded many times. The chain links TRBV28 to TRBJ2-7; D not resolved. The CDR3 length is 11 residues. The germline gives CDR1 MDHEN, CDR2 SYDVKM. The V end lost 4 bases, the J end lost 4 bases, and 5 bases lay between the germline ends. The CDR3 DNA is TGTGCCAGCAGTTCAGTGTACGAGCAGTACTTC. It is translated as CASSSVYEQYF.

The chain has TRBV7-2 and TRBJ1-2; tentatively, D is TRBD1 (6 bases). The V end was cut by 3 bases, the J end by 7 bases, with 12 bases between. This CDR3 spans 13 amino acids. Per germline, CDR1 SGHTA and CDR2 FQGNSA. The CDR3 here is CASSFWQGPGYTF. The CDR3 region has the DNA TGTGCCAGCAGCTTTTGGCAGGGGCCTGGCTACACCTTC.

This clonotype has only a few counts. The chain uses TRBV7-6 and TRBJ1-4; 12 nucleotides match TRBD1. Germline values: CDR1 SGHVS, CDR2 FNYEAQ. The CDR3 runs 17 residues. After removal of 1 base from V and 8 bases from J, the junction contained 8 bases not matched to a gene. The CDR3 coding sequence is TGTGCCAGCAGCTTAGTACCCCCCGGGACAGGGGGCGAAAAACTGTTTTTT. Its translation is CASSLVPPGTGGEKLFF.

This clonotype showed up just once. This may arise from a read error, as a much more abundant clone is one base away. The chain has TRBV27 and TRBJ2-1, with D maybe TRBD1 (5 bases). The CDR3 has 18 residues. Trimming cost V 5 bases and J 3 bases, with 23 bases left between them. In germline, CDR1 is MNHEY, CDR2 SMNVEV (reference sequence). In nucleotides, the CDR3 is TGTGCCAGCAGTCCAAAGTGTTGGGGCAGACCGGACTACAATGAGCAGTTCTTC. Its translation: CASSPKCWGRPDYNEQFF.

The chain recombines TRBV28 with TRBJ2-1; D unresolved. The CDR3 is made up of 14 amino acids. The germline gives CDR1 MDHEN, CDR2 SYDVKM. The V and J ends lost 6 bases and 3 bases respectively, with 12 bases between them. The CDR3 sequence: CASSPPDGYNEQFF. The CDR3, as DNA: TGTGCCAGCAGCCCTCCCGACGGCTACAATGAGCAGTTCTTC.